Listed below are T cell receptor beta chains from one sample, sequenced in a study of early T cells in non-severe SARS-CoV-2 infection. MiXCR, applied by TCRdb to the 5' RACE reads, yields one record per CDR3 protein. The data contain 95,000 to 110,000 distinct CDR3 sequences, 11% of them singletons. The specimen sequenced was whole blood. Receptors were obtained from an adult who was a healthcare worker with PCR-confirmed SARS-CoV-2 infection or an uninfected control (not recorded which). Both conserved end residues are part of each CDR3. The D gene is left open where the match is weak. Not all rows give a size; the values are once, few, many and, for expanded clones, a class.

d_call: .; clone_size: .; j_call: TRBJ2-3; v_call: TRBV5-1; cdr3_nt: TGCGCCAGCGGTATGTCATCAGATACGCAGTATTTT; cdr3_aa: CASGMSSDTQYF
d_call: TRBD1; clone_size: .; j_call: TRBJ2-7; v_call: TRBV6-2/TRBV6-3; cdr3_nt: TGTGCCAGCAGTTTCGGGACAGGGCGCTACGAGCAGTACTTC; cdr3_aa: CASSFGTGRYEQYF
d_call: .; clone_size: few; j_call: TRBJ2-1; v_call: TRBV11-2; cdr3_nt: TGTGCCAGCAGCTTAGATCTGGGTAATGAGCAGTTCTTC; cdr3_aa: CASSLDLGNEQFF
d_call: TRBD1; clone_size: .; j_call: TRBJ2-7; v_call: TRBV14; cdr3_nt: TGTGCCAGCAGCTACAGGGGGCGTCAAGAGCAGTACTTC; cdr3_aa: CASSYRGRQEQYF
d_call: .; clone_size: many; j_call: TRBJ1-2; v_call: TRBV5-1; cdr3_nt: TGCGCCAGCAGCTCGCTGACAGCGACTAATGGCTACACCTTC; cdr3_aa: CASSSLTATNGYTF
d_call: .; clone_size: few; j_call: TRBJ2-4; v_call: TRBV5-1; cdr3_nt: TGCGCCAGCAGCTTACCAGAGGGCGATCAGTACTTC; cdr3_aa: CASSLPEGDQYF
d_call: TRBD2; clone_size: .; j_call: TRBJ2-1; v_call: TRBV7-9; cdr3_nt: TGTGCCAGCAGGGGTAGCGGGTCAAGCTCCTACAATGAGCAGTTCTTC; cdr3_aa: CASRGSGSSSYNEQFF
d_call: .; clone_size: .; j_call: TRBJ2-7; v_call: TRBV5-1; cdr3_nt: TGCGCCAGCAGCCAGGCGGTCCCAGCGGAGCAGTACTTC; cdr3_aa: CASSQAVPAEQYF
d_call: TRBD1; clone_size: many; j_call: TRBJ2-7; v_call: TRBV19; cdr3_nt: TGTGCCAGTAGTACTTCCGGGACAGGGTCATACGAGCAGTACTTC; cdr3_aa: CASSTSGTGSYEQYF
d_call: .; clone_size: many; j_call: TRBJ2-5; v_call: TRBV28; cdr3_nt: TGTGCCTCCTTAGGGGCGAAGGAGACCCAGTACTTC; cdr3_aa: CASLGAKETQYF
d_call: .; clone_size: many; j_call: TRBJ2-3; v_call: TRBV28; cdr3_nt: TGTGCCAGCATTTCCGGGGGCGCCCGCACAGATACGCAGTATTTT; cdr3_aa: CASISGGARTDTQYF
d_call: .; clone_size: .; j_call: TRBJ2-5; v_call: TRBV20-1; cdr3_nt: TGCAGTGCCGATACCTTACTAGATGGGAAGAAAGAGACCCAGTACTTC; cdr3_aa: CSADTLLDGKKETQYF
d_call: .; clone_size: few; j_call: TRBJ2-3; v_call: TRBV27; cdr3_nt: TGTGCCAGCAGTTTTCTTAGGGAAACAGATACGCAGTATTTT; cdr3_aa: CASSFLRETDTQYF
d_call: TRBD2; clone_size: few; j_call: TRBJ2-7; v_call: TRBV5-1; cdr3_nt: TGCGCCAGCAGCTTGACTAGCGAGACCTACGAGCAGTACTTC; cdr3_aa: CASSLTSETYEQYF
d_call: .; clone_size: many; j_call: TRBJ2-1; v_call: TRBV29-1; cdr3_nt: TGCAGCGTCAACCGTTACAATGAGCAGTTCTTC; cdr3_aa: CSVNRYNEQFF
d_call: TRBD1; clone_size: many; j_call: TRBJ2-7; v_call: TRBV12-3/TRBV12-4; cdr3_nt: TGTGCCAGCAGTCGCCAGACAGGGGAAAGATACGAGCAGTACTTC; cdr3_aa: CASSRQTGERYEQYF
d_call: .; clone_size: .; j_call: TRBJ2-1; v_call: TRBV12-3/TRBV12-4; cdr3_nt: TGTGCCAGCAGTCCTAGGAGCGACAGAGATACTCACCATGAGCAGTTCTTC; cdr3_aa: CASSPRSDRDTHHEQFF
d_call: TRBD2; clone_size: once; j_call: TRBJ2-3; v_call: TRBV20-1; cdr3_nt: TGCAGTGCAGGGACTAGCGGGAGAAGGCCCACAGATACGCAGTATTTT; cdr3_aa: CSAGTSGRRPTDTQYF
d_call: .; clone_size: .; j_call: TRBJ2-2; v_call: TRBV10-3; cdr3_nt: TGTGCCATCAGGGGTACGAACACCGGGGAGCTGTTTTTT; cdr3_aa: CAIRGTNTGELFF
d_call: TRBD2; clone_size: .; j_call: TRBJ2-3; v_call: TRBV29-1; cdr3_nt: TGCAGCGTTGACTTATCTAGCGGGAGGAGAGTGGGCACAGATACGCAGTATTTT; cdr3_aa: CSVDLSSGRRVGTDTQYF
d_call: TRBD1; clone_size: many; j_call: TRBJ2-2; v_call: TRBV2; cdr3_nt: TGTGCCAGCAAGGTTGACAGGGTAGACACCGGGGAGCTGTTTTTT; cdr3_aa: CASKVDRVDTGELFF
d_call: .; clone_size: .; j_call: TRBJ1-5; v_call: TRBV12-3/TRBV12-4; cdr3_nt: TGTGCCAGCAGTTCGGGGCGGTTAAGGCAGCCCCAGCATTTT; cdr3_aa: CASSSGRLRQPQHF
d_call: TRBD1; clone_size: few; j_call: TRBJ2-7; v_call: TRBV15; cdr3_nt: TGTGCCACCAGCAGAGAAGGACAGGGATACTACGAGCAGTACTTC; cdr3_aa: CATSREGQGYYEQYF
d_call: TRBD1; clone_size: many; j_call: TRBJ1-2; v_call: TRBV27; cdr3_nt: TGTGCCAGCAGTGCAAGGACAGGGGATAACTATGGCTACACCTTC; cdr3_aa: CASSARTGDNYGYTF
d_call: .; clone_size: many; j_call: TRBJ2-2; v_call: TRBV19; cdr3_nt: TGTGCCAGTAGTATTAAGCACGGGACGATTGTCACCGGGGAGCTGTTTTTT; cdr3_aa: CASSIKHGTIVTGELFF
d_call: .; clone_size: .; j_call: TRBJ2-7; v_call: TRBV3-1; cdr3_nt: TGTGCCAGCAGCCAAACCGGGACCCTCTCCTACGAGCAGTACTTC; cdr3_aa: CASSQTGTLSYEQYF
d_call: TRBD2; clone_size: .; j_call: TRBJ2-1; v_call: TRBV20-1; cdr3_nt: TGCAGTGCTAGGGCTAGCGGTGTCTCCTACAATGAGCAGTTCTTC; cdr3_aa: CSARASGVSYNEQFF
d_call: TRBD1; clone_size: few; j_call: TRBJ2-7; v_call: TRBV18; cdr3_nt: TGTGCCAGCTCACGTTCGACCAGGGGGACCTACGAGCAGTACTTC; cdr3_aa: CASSRSTRGTYEQYF
d_call: .; clone_size: many; j_call: TRBJ2-7; v_call: TRBV11-1; cdr3_nt: TGTGCCAGCAGCCAAACAGGGAGGACCTACGAGCAGTACTTC; cdr3_aa: CASSQTGRTYEQYF
d_call: TRBD2; clone_size: .; j_call: TRBJ2-2; v_call: TRBV6-5; cdr3_nt: TGTGCCAGTTCACCGGGAGGGGTCACCGGGGAGCTGTTTTTT; cdr3_aa: CASSPGGVTGELFF
d_call: TRBD2; clone_size: few; j_call: TRBJ2-1; v_call: TRBV7-9; cdr3_nt: TGTGCCAGCAGGCGACTAGCGGGAGTAGACAATGAGCAGTTCTTC; cdr3_aa: CASRRLAGVDNEQFF
d_call: .; clone_size: few; j_call: TRBJ2-1; v_call: TRBV28; cdr3_nt: TGTGCCAGCAGTTTCCTCGGTGACAATGAGCAGTTCTTC; cdr3_aa: CASSFLGDNEQFF
d_call: .; clone_size: few; j_call: TRBJ1-6; v_call: TRBV7-9; cdr3_nt: TGTGCCAGCAGCTTAGCTAGAGGGCATTCACCCCTCCACTTT; cdr3_aa: CASSLARGHSPLHF
d_call: TRBD2; clone_size: .; j_call: TRBJ2-6; v_call: TRBV20-1; cdr3_nt: TGCAGTGCTAGTAAACTAGCGGGAGGGACCGGGGCCAACGTCCTGACTTTC; cdr3_aa: CSASKLAGGTGANVLTF
d_call: .; clone_size: few; j_call: TRBJ2-2; v_call: TRBV28; cdr3_nt: TGTGCCAGCAGTCCTCAGGATTTGCCGGAGCTGTTTTTT; cdr3_aa: CASSPQDLPELFF
d_call: .; clone_size: .; j_call: TRBJ1-2; v_call: TRBV7-9; cdr3_nt: TGTGCCACGACCGCAGGGAACTATGGCTACACCTTC; cdr3_aa: CATTAGNYGYTF
d_call: TRBD1; clone_size: few; j_call: TRBJ2-5; v_call: TRBV7-9; cdr3_nt: TGTGCCAGCAGTTACAGGGGGGAAGAGACCCAGTACTTC; cdr3_aa: CASSYRGEETQYF
d_call: .; clone_size: many; j_call: TRBJ2-2; v_call: TRBV19; cdr3_nt: TGTGCCAGTAGTCCTATTGCGATCACCGGGGAGCTGTTTTTT; cdr3_aa: CASSPIAITGELFF
d_call: TRBD1; clone_size: few; j_call: TRBJ2-1; v_call: TRBV2; cdr3_nt: TGTGCCAGCAGTGGCCTTCGGACAGGGCTTCGGGTTGAGCAGTTCTTC; cdr3_aa: CASSGLRTGLRVEQFF
d_call: .; clone_size: .; j_call: TRBJ2-3; v_call: TRBV9; cdr3_nt: TGTGCCAGCAGCGTAGAGGGACACATCACAGATACGCAGTATTTT; cdr3_aa: CASSVEGHITDTQYF
d_call: TRBD1; clone_size: many; j_call: TRBJ1-1; v_call: TRBV5-4; cdr3_nt: TGTGCCAGTCACAGGGGGCGGAACACTGAAGCTTTCTTT; cdr3_aa: CASHRGRNTEAFF
d_call: .; clone_size: few; j_call: TRBJ2-5; v_call: TRBV7-2; cdr3_nt: TGTGCCAGCAGCTTCATGGTAGAGACCCAGTACTTC; cdr3_aa: CASSFMVETQYF
d_call: TRBD1; clone_size: many; j_call: TRBJ1-5; v_call: TRBV10-3; cdr3_nt: TGTGCCATCAGTGGGGGACAGAGGGGCCAGCCCCAGCATTTT; cdr3_aa: CAISGGQRGQPQHF
d_call: .; clone_size: few; j_call: TRBJ2-5; v_call: TRBV5-6; cdr3_nt: TGTGCCAGCAGCTTGGCAGCGGAGCAAGAGACCCAGTACTTC; cdr3_aa: CASSLAAEQETQYF
d_call: .; clone_size: .; j_call: TRBJ2-7; v_call: TRBV30; cdr3_nt: TGTGCCTGGAGTGTTTCATTCGAGCAGTACTTC; cdr3_aa: CAWSVSFEQYF
d_call: TRBD1; clone_size: few; j_call: TRBJ1-4; v_call: TRBV14; cdr3_nt: TGTGCCAGCAGCCCCCGGGGGGCCAGGGGGGAAAAACTGTTTTTT; cdr3_aa: CASSPRGARGEKLFF
d_call: .; clone_size: few; j_call: TRBJ2-4; v_call: TRBV23-1; cdr3_nt: TGCGCCAGCACGCCCAAAAACATTCAGTACTTC; cdr3_aa: CASTPKNIQYF
d_call: .; clone_size: .; j_call: TRBJ1-1; v_call: TRBV12-3/TRBV12-4; cdr3_nt: TGTGCCAGCAGCCTTGCCAACCGGGCGTCAAAAGAAGCTTTCTTT; cdr3_aa: CASSLANRASKEAFF
d_call: .; clone_size: .; j_call: TRBJ2-1; v_call: TRBV30; cdr3_nt: TGTGCCTGGAGTAGCGGCAATGAGCAGTTCTTC; cdr3_aa: CAWSSGNEQFF
d_call: .; clone_size: many; j_call: TRBJ2-1; v_call: TRBV6-4; cdr3_nt: TGTGCCAGCAGTGACAGCGGTTACAATGAGCAGTTCTTC; cdr3_aa: CASSDSGYNEQFF
d_call: .; clone_size: .; j_call: TRBJ2-2; v_call: TRBV5-1; cdr3_nt: TGCGCCAGCAGCTCCGGATACCGGGCCTCGAACACCGGGGAGCTGTTTTTT; cdr3_aa: CASSSGYRASNTGELFF
d_call: .; clone_size: many; j_call: TRBJ2-2; v_call: TRBV5-1; cdr3_nt: TGCGCCAGCAGGGCCTACTACAGGAACACCGGGGAGCTGTTTTTT; cdr3_aa: CASRAYYRNTGELFF
d_call: TRBD1; clone_size: .; j_call: TRBJ2-7; v_call: TRBV20-1; cdr3_nt: TGCAGTGCTGAACGGGACAGTACCTACGAGCAGTACTTC; cdr3_aa: CSAERDSTYEQYF